The rows below give T cell receptor beta chains drawn from one sample of a study of T cell repertoires in cytomegalovirus infection. TCRdb processed the reads anew with MiXCR; each CDR3 protein has one entry. Of under 850,000 distinct CDR3 sequences listed, 35% are singletons. Sequences were obtained from PBMCs. All receptors derive from a human donor in good health (CMV status not recorded). Some clones in this sample may be carry-over from other donors' samples. The CDR3 runs from the conserved cysteine through the conserved F or W. Each record gives: J gene, clone size, V gene, D gene, CDR3 length, CDR3 DNA, CDR3 protein. A D gene is named only where the DNA matches it firmly. Not all rows give a size; the values are once, few, many and, for expanded clones, a class.

J: TRBJ1-4; size: few; V: TRBV4-1; D: .; length: 17; DNA: TGCGCCAGCAGCCAAGATCCTTCGGAGGGGGTATCGGAAAAACTGTTTTTT; CDR3: CASSQDPSEGVSEKLFF
J: TRBJ1-3; size: .; V: TRBV12-3/TRBV12-4; D: .; length: 17; DNA: TGTGCCAGCAGTTTAGTGGGCACAGGAAAATCTGGAAACACCATATATTTT; CDR3: CASSLVGTGKSGNTIYF
J: TRBJ2-5; size: few; V: TRBV4-2; D: TRBD1; length: 16; DNA: TGTGCCAGCAGCCAAGATCTGACAGGGATCGAGGGGACCCAGTACTTC; CDR3: CASSQDLTGIEGTQYF
J: TRBJ2-7; size: .; V: TRBV7-2; D: .; length: 16; DNA: TGTGCCAGCAGCTTATTAGGTCCCACCCATTCCTACGAGCAGTACTTC; CDR3: CASSLLGPTHSYEQYF
J: TRBJ2-7; size: few; V: TRBV7-2; D: TRBD2; length: 13; DNA: TGTGCCAGCGAACGACGGGGGGCCTACGAGCAGTACTTC; CDR3: CASERRGAYEQYF
J: TRBJ2-7; size: many; V: TRBV7-2; D: TRBD2; length: 15; DNA: TGTGCCAGCAGCCCTCACCGGACTAGCGGGAGCTCGCAGTACTTC; CDR3: CASSPHRTSGSSQYF
J: TRBJ2-1; size: few; V: TRBV7-2; D: TRBD2; length: 16; DNA: TGTGCCAGCAGCTTAGACAGCGGGACGTCCTACAATGAGCAGTTCTTC; CDR3: CASSLDSGTSYNEQFF
J: TRBJ2-1; size: few; V: TRBV12-3/TRBV12-4; D: .; length: 16; DNA: TGTGCCAGCAGTCCTCAACTAGGGAGGATAGGCAATGAGCAGTTCTTC; CDR3: CASSPQLGRIGNEQFF
J: TRBJ2-5; size: few; V: TRBV6-7; D: .; length: 13; DNA: TGTGCCACCGTCGGGGGGCCCCAAGAGACCCAGTACTTC; CDR3: CATVGGPQETQYF
J: TRBJ2-3; size: few; V: TRBV20-1; D: TRBD1; length: 15; DNA: TGCAGTGCTTCACAGGCAGGGGGTAAACGGGATACGCAGTATTTT; CDR3: CSASQAGGKRDTQYF
J: TRBJ2-7; size: .; V: TRBV6-5; D: .; length: 13; DNA: TGTGCCAGCAGTACCCCAGGGGCCTACGAGCAGTACTTC; CDR3: CASSTPGAYEQYF
J: TRBJ1-1; size: many; V: TRBV7-2; D: .; length: 12; DNA: TGTGCCAGCAGCTTCGGGGACACTGAAGCTTTCTTT; CDR3: CASSFGDTEAFF
J: TRBJ1-1; size: .; V: TRBV10-1; D: .; length: 14; DNA: TGCGCCAGCAGTGAGCGGGCAGGGAGCACTGAAGCTTTCTTT; CDR3: CASSERAGSTEAFF
J: TRBJ2-5; size: few; V: TRBV6-5; D: TRBD1; length: 14; DNA: TGTGCCAGCAGTAACCGGGACAGGCAAGAGACCCAGTACTTC; CDR3: CASSNRDRQETQYF
J: TRBJ2-3; size: .; V: TRBV10-3; D: .; length: 14; DNA: TGTGCCATCAGTGAGTCGGGCAAAACAGATACGCAGTATTTT; CDR3: CAISESGKTDTQYF
J: TRBJ2-7; size: few; V: TRBV6-6; D: .; length: 14; DNA: TGTGCCAGCAGTTGGCAGGGCCCCTCCTACGAGCAGTACTTC; CDR3: CASSWQGPSYEQYF
J: TRBJ1-1; size: many; V: TRBV6-1; D: .; length: 13; DNA: TGTGCCAGCACCTATGGGGGGAAAAATGAAGCTTTCTTT; CDR3: CASTYGGKNEAFF
J: TRBJ2-1; size: few; V: TRBV7-3; D: TRBD2; length: 18; DNA: TGTGCCAGCAGCTTAACCGGGACTAGCGGGGGGCCTTACAATGAGCAGTTCTTC; CDR3: CASSLTGTSGGPYNEQFF
J: TRBJ2-2; size: .; V: TRBV11-2; D: .; length: 15; DNA: TGTGCCAGCAGCGCTGCCGGGTGGCGGACCGGGGAGCTGTTTTTT; CDR3: CASSAAGWRTGELFF
J: TRBJ2-7; size: .; V: TRBV6-2/TRBV6-3; D: .; length: 14; DNA: TGTGCCAGCACCTCCCTTGACGGGAGCGACGAGCAGTACTTC; CDR3: CASTSLDGSDEQYF
J: TRBJ2-1; size: .; V: TRBV20-1; D: .; length: 11; DNA: TGCAGTTGGGGCCTAGCGAGTGAGCAGTTCTTC; CDR3: CSWGLASEQFF
J: TRBJ2-3; size: few; V: TRBV6-5; D: TRBD2; length: 16; DNA: TGTGCCAGCAGTTTCACTCATAGCGGGAAGTCAGATACGCAGTATTTT; CDR3: CASSFTHSGKSDTQYF
J: TRBJ2-5; size: few; V: TRBV7-6; D: TRBD1; length: 15; DNA: TGTGCCAGCAGCTCAAGGCAGGGGGTACAAGAGACCCAGTACTTC; CDR3: CASSSRQGVQETQYF
J: TRBJ1-6; size: once; V: TRBV7-9; D: TRBD1; length: 16; DNA: TGTGCCAGCAGCGTCACCCGGGACAGGCATAATTCACCCCTCCACTTT; CDR3: CASSVTRDRHNSPLHF
J: TRBJ1-5; size: .; V: TRBV2; D: .; length: 15; DNA: TGTGCCAGCATACGGGGGCTCGAGGGCAATCAGCCCCAGCATTTT; CDR3: CASIRGLEGNQPQHF
J: TRBJ2-7; size: few; V: TRBV20-1; D: TRBD1; length: 13; DNA: TGCAGTGCTAGATGGACAGGGGTCCACGAGCAGTACTTC; CDR3: CSARWTGVHEQYF
J: TRBJ2-5; size: .; V: TRBV7-2; D: TRBD2; length: 15; DNA: TGTGCCAGCAGCTTAGGCCGGACTAGCGAAGAGACCCAGTACTTC; CDR3: CASSLGRTSEETQYF
J: TRBJ2-3; size: many; V: TRBV7-8; D: TRBD2; length: 17; DNA: TGTGCCAGCAGCTTACTGAGCGGGGGGGCCCTGATAGATACGCAGTATTTT; CDR3: CASSLLSGGALIDTQYF
J: TRBJ2-2; size: few; V: TRBV7-8; D: TRBD1; length: 15; DNA: TGTGCCAGCAGGGGCCACAGGGGTGACACCGGGGAGCTGTTTTTT; CDR3: CASRGHRGDTGELFF
J: TRBJ2-2; size: .; V: TRBV6-5; D: TRBD2; length: 16; DNA: TGTGCCAGCAGTGCCTCCGGGACTAGAACGACCGGGGAGCTGTCTTTT; CDR3: CASSASGTRTTGELSF
J: TRBJ1-1; size: few; V: TRBV5-6; D: .; length: 13; DNA: TGTGCCAGCAGGCTGAGAGGGGGAACTGAAGCTTTCTTT; CDR3: CASRLRGGTEAFF
J: TRBJ2-7; size: few; V: TRBV29-1; D: .; length: 13; DNA: TGCAGCGTTGAATTGGAGGGAACCTACGAGCAGTACTTC; CDR3: CSVELEGTYEQYF
J: TRBJ1-2; size: many; V: TRBV11-1; D: .; length: 13; DNA: TGTGCCAGCAGCCTAAGGACTACCTATGGCTACACCTTC; CDR3: CASSLRTTYGYTF
J: TRBJ1-5; size: few; V: TRBV19; D: .; length: 14; DNA: TGTGCCAGCAGATCCTTCGGAGGGGCTCAGCCCCAGCATTTT; CDR3: CASRSFGGAQPQHF
J: TRBJ1-1; size: .; V: TRBV20-1; D: .; length: 14; DNA: TGCAGTGCTATATCGGGGCCCTCTAACACTGAAGCTTTCTTT; CDR3: CSAISGPSNTEAFF
J: TRBJ1-5; size: few; V: TRBV6-6; D: TRBD1; length: 18; DNA: TGTGCCAGCAGTTACTCGGAAACAGGGGAAAGTAGCAATCAGCCCCAGCATTTT; CDR3: CASSYSETGESSNQPQHF
J: TRBJ2-1; size: many; V: TRBV5-4; D: .; length: 18; DNA: TGTGCCAGCAGCTTGGCCGCACGCCGCCTTGTGTCCTACAATGAGCAGTTCTTC; CDR3: CASSLAARRLVSYNEQFF
J: TRBJ2-6; size: .; V: TRBV14; D: .; length: 15; DNA: TGTGCCAGCAGCCAAGTGAACTCTGGGGCCAACGTCCTGACTTTC; CDR3: CASSQVNSGANVLTF
J: TRBJ1-4; size: few; V: TRBV7-9; D: .; length: 17; DNA: TGTGCCAGCAGCTTAATAGGCCCAGGGAGCAGGAATGAAAAACTGTTTTTT; CDR3: CASSLIGPGSRNEKLFF
J: TRBJ1-5; size: .; V: TRBV23-1; D: .; length: 16; DNA: TGCGCCAGCAGTCAATCGACGGTACTTAGCAATCAGCCCCAGCATTTT; CDR3: CASSQSTVLSNQPQHF
J: TRBJ2-7; size: .; V: TRBV12-3/TRBV12-4; D: TRBD2; length: 14; DNA: TGTGCCAGCAGTGCCAGACTAGCTTCCTACGAGCAGTACTTC; CDR3: CASSARLASYEQYF
J: TRBJ2-5; size: .; V: TRBV10-3; D: .; length: 15; DNA: TGTGCCATCAGTAATACTGGGAAGTCCCAAGAGACCCAGTACTTC; CDR3: CAISNTGKSQETQYF
J: TRBJ1-1; size: .; V: TRBV4-1; D: .; length: 14; DNA: TGTGCCAGCAACCCCGACAGAGCGAACACTGAAGCTTTCTTT; CDR3: CASNPDRANTEAFF
J: TRBJ1-5; size: .; V: TRBV10-3; D: .; length: 13; DNA: TGTGCCATCATGGGGGCGGTTAATCAGCCCCAGCATTTT; CDR3: CAIMGAVNQPQHF
J: TRBJ1-2; size: few; V: TRBV30; D: TRBD1; length: 12; DNA: TGTGCCTGGGGGGGGACAGGGGCTGGCTACACCTTC; CDR3: CAWGGTGAGYTF
J: TRBJ2-1; size: many; V: TRBV25-1; D: .; length: 15; DNA: TGTGCCAGCCAACGAAGGGGCCTGGGATCCAATGAGCAGTTCTTC; CDR3: CASQRRGLGSNEQFF
J: TRBJ2-3; size: few; V: TRBV5-1; D: .; length: 16; DNA: TGCGCCAGCAGCTACGGACGCTCCGCGAGCACAGATACGCAGTATTTT; CDR3: CASSYGRSASTDTQYF
J: TRBJ2-1; size: .; V: TRBV7-3; D: .; length: 16; DNA: TGTGCCAGCAGCACTCACGGGGAGGATTCCTACAATGAGCAGTTCTTC; CDR3: CASSTHGEDSYNEQFF
J: TRBJ2-7; size: once; V: TRBV20-1; D: TRBD2; length: 16; DNA: TGCAGTGCGGCGACTAGCGGGGCGGGGATGTCCTACGAGCAGTACTTC; CDR3: CSAATSGAGMSYEQYF
J: TRBJ2-1; size: .; V: TRBV6-5; D: TRBD2; length: 16; DNA: TGTGCCAGCAGTTCTGACGGGGGGGGTCCCTACAATGAGCAGTTCTTC; CDR3: CASSSDGGGPYNEQFF
J: TRBJ1-2; size: many; V: TRBV7-8; D: .; length: 16; DNA: TGTGCCAGCAGCTTAGGAAGGAACAGGGAACGGTATGGCTACACCTTC; CDR3: CASSLGRNRERYGYTF
J: TRBJ1-2; size: .; V: TRBV6-6; D: TRBD1; length: 17; DNA: TGTGCCAGCAGTTACGTGCAGGGGGCAGACGGGAGCTATGGCTACACCTTC; CDR3: CASSYVQGADGSYGYTF
J: TRBJ2-5; size: many; V: TRBV6-5; D: .; length: 14; DNA: TGTGCCAGCAGTTACACAGGTCCTTGGGAGACCCAGTACTTC; CDR3: CASSYTGPWETQYF
J: TRBJ2-2; size: .; V: TRBV6-6; D: .; length: 15; DNA: TGTGCCAGCAGGGACCAGGGGACCAACACCGGGGAGCTGTTTTTT; CDR3: CASRDQGTNTGELFF
J: TRBJ1-5; size: few; V: TRBV19; D: .; length: 14; DNA: TGTGCCAGTAGCTGGGGGGGGCTAAATCAGCCCCAGCATTTT; CDR3: CASSWGGLNQPQHF
J: TRBJ2-7; size: few; V: TRBV30; D: .; length: 16; DNA: TGTGCCTGGAGTGTATGGGAACAGTCAGGGTCCTACGAGCAGTACTTC; CDR3: CAWSVWEQSGSYEQYF
J: TRBJ1-4; size: .; V: TRBV11-2; D: TRBD1; length: 14; DNA: TGTGCCAGCAGACGGGGACAGGGCGCCGAAAAACTGTTTTTT; CDR3: CASRRGQGAEKLFF
J: TRBJ1-1; size: .; V: TRBV28; D: .; length: 14; DNA: TGTGCCAGCAGGGGATCGACTATGAACACTGAAGCTTTCTTT; CDR3: CASRGSTMNTEAFF
J: TRBJ1-2; size: many; V: TRBV7-8; D: .; length: 15; DNA: TGTGCCAGCAGCTTAAGGGCGGAAGCTAACTATGGCTACACCTTC; CDR3: CASSLRAEANYGYTF